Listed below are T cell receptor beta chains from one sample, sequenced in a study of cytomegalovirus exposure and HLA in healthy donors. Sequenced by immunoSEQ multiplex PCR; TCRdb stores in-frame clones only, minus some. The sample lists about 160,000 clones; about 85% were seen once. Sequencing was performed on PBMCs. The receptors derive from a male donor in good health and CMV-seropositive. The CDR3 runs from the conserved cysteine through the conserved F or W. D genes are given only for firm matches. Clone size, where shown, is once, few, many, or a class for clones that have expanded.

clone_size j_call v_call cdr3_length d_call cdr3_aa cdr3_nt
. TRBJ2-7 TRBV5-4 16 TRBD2 CASSTGPGGGPNEQYF TGTGCCAGCAGCACAGGACCGGGCGGGGGGCCCAACGAGCAGTACTTC
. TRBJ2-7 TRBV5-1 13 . CASSFGVSYEQYF TGCGCCAGCAGCTTCGGGGTGTCCTACGAGCAGTACTTC
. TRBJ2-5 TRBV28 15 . CASSLLRELGETQYF TGTGCCAGCAGTTTACTCCGGGAGTTAGGTGAGACCCAGTACTTC
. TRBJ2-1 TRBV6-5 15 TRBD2 CASSRRGRAYNEQFF TGTGCCAGCAGTCGGCGGGGGAGGGCCTATAATGAGCAGTTCTTC
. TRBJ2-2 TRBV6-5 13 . CASSPLPTGELFF TGTGCCAGCAGCCCCCTCCCCACCGGGGAGCTGTTTTTT
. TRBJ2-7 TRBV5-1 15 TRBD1 CASSLGDRSPYEQYF TGCGCCAGCAGCTTGGGGGACAGGAGCCCCTACGAGCAGTACTTC
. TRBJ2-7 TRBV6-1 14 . CATSLRGSWHEQYF TGTGCCACCTCGCTCAGGGGAAGTTGGCACGAGCAGTACTTC
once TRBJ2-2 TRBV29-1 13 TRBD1 CSVTDRVTGELLF TGCAGCGTTACGGACAGGGTCACCGGGGAGCTGCTTTTT
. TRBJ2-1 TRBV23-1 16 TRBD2 CASSSLSGRAGNEQFF TGCGCCAGCAGTTCCCTTAGCGGGAGGGCCGGTAATGAGCAGTTCTTC
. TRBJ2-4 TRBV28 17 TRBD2 CASSTGTSVVAKNIQYF TGTGCCAGTTCGACCGGGACTAGCGTTGTAGCCAAAAACATTCAGTACTTC
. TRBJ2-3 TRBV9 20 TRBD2 CASTSLRGTSGEGRTDTQYF TGTGCCAGCACCAGCCTACGGGGGACTAGCGGGGAGGGGCGCACAGATACGCAGTATTTT
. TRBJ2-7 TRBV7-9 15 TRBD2 CASSFGTSSAYEQYF TGTGCCAGCAGCTTTGGGACTAGCTCTGCCTACGAGCAGTACTTC
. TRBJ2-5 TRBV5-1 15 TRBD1 CASSPRDRGGETQYF TGCGCCAGCAGCCCGCGGGACAGGGGCGGAGAGACCCAGTACTTC
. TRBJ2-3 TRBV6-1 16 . CASSEASSSYTDTQYF TGTGCCAGCAGTGAAGCGTCTAGTAGTTACACAGATACGCAGTATTTT
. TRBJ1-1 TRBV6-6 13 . CASSYSEDTEAFF TGTGCCAGCAGTTACTCGGAGGACACTGAAGCTTTCTTT
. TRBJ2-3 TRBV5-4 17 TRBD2 CASSLESSGRYGDTQYF TGTGCCAGCAGCTTGGAGTCTAGCGGGAGGTACGGAGATACGCAGTATTTT
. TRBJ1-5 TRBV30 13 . CAWEGGSNQPQHF TGTGCCTGGGAGGGTGGCAGCAATCAGCCCCAGCATTTT
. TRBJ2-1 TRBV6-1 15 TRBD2 CASPRTSGSWSEQFF TGTGCCAGCCCGAGGACTAGCGGGAGTTGGAGTGAGCAGTTCTTC
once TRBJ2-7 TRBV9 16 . CASSVEAGNPPYEQYF TGTGCCAGCAGCGTAGAGGCGGGAAACCCCCCCTACGAGCAGTACTTC
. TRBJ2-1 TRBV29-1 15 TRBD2 CSVLSRAGGYNEQFF TGCAGCGTTCTATCGAGAGCGGGAGGATACAATGAGCAGTTCTTC
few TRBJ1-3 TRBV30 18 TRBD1 CAWSVQGTAWGSGNTIYF TGTGCCTGGAGTGTACAAGGGACAGCTTGGGGCTCTGGAAACACCATATATTTT
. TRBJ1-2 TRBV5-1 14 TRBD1 CASSTQGARDGYTF TGCGCCAGCAGCACGCAGGGGGCCCGTGATGGCTACACCTTC
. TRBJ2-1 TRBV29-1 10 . CSARYNEQFF TGCAGCGCCCGTTACAATGAGCAGTTCTTC
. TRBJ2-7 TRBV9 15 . CASSVAPTTSYEQYF TGTGCCAGCAGCGTAGCTCCCACTACCTCCTACGAGCAGTACTTC
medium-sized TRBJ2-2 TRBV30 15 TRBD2 CAWSYRERESGELFF TGTGCCTGGAGTTATAGGGAGCGGGAGTCCGGGGAGCTGTTTTTT
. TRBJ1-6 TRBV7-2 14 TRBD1 CASSFGQGNSPLHF TGTGCCAGCAGCTTCGGACAGGGTAATTCACCCCTCCACTTT
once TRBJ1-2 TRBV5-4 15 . CASSLLVEADYGYTF TGTGCCAGCAGCTTATTGGTGGAGGCAGACTATGGCTACACCTTC
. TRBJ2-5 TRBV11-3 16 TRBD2 CASSPNLAGGPETQYF TGTGCCAGCAGCCCAAACCTAGCGGGAGGGCCAGAGACCCAGTACTTC
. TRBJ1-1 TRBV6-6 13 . CASSYDRNTEAFF TGTGCCAGCAGCTATGACAGGAACACTGAAGCTTTCTTT
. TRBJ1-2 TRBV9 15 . CASSVEIQGGYGYTF TGTGCCAGCAGCGTAGAAATCCAGGGTGGATATGGCTACACCTTC
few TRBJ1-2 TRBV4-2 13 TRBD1 CASSLGTVHGYTF TGTGCCAGCAGCCTAGGGACAGTGCATGGCTACACCTTC
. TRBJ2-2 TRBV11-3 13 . CASSLGTAGELFF TGTGCCAGCAGCTTAGGGACAGCCGGGGAGCTGTTTTTT
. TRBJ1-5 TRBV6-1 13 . CASSAQYNQPQHF TGTGCCAGCAGTGCACAGTACAATCAGCCCCAGCATTTT
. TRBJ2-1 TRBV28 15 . CASSLGRFSYNEQFF TGTGCCAGCAGTTTGGGGCGGTTCTCCTACAATGAGCAGTTCTTC
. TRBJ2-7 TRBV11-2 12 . CASSLDQSEQYF TGTGCCAGCAGCTTAGATCAATCCGAGCAGTACTTC
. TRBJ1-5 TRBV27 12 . CASSGFDQPQHF TGTGCCAGCAGCGGGTTCGATCAGCCCCAGCATTTT
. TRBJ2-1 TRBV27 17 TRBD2 CASRAGLAGGTYNEQFF TGTGCCAGCAGGGCCGGACTAGCGGGAGGTACATACAATGAGCAGTTCTTC
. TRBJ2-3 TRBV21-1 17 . CASSSRLAGGPADTQYF TGTGCCAGCAGCAGCCGACTAGCGGGAGGGCCGGCAGATACGCAGTATTTT
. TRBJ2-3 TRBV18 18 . CASSPLAPGGEGADTQYF TGTGCCAGCTCACCCCTGGCTCCGGGAGGTGAGGGGGCAGATACGCAGTATTTT
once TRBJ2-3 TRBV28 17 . CASSPMTGRSNTDTQYF TGTGCCAGCAGTCCGATGACAGGTCGTAGTAACACAGATACGCAGTATTTT
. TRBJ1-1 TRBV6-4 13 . CASTAGMNTEAFF TGTGCCAGCACTGCGGGGATGAACACTGAAGCTTTCTTT
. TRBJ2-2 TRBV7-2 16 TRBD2 CASSFLSSGNIGELFF TGTGCCAGCAGCTTTCTCTCTAGCGGGAATATCGGGGAGCTGTTTTTT
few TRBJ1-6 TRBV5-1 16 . CASSLFADSYNSPLHF TGCGCCAGCAGCTTGTTCGCAGACTCCTATAATTCACCCCTCCACTTT
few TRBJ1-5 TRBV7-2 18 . CASSLQYRQTKEGQPQHF TGTGCCAGCAGCTTACAGTATAGACAGACAAAGGAGGGGCAGCCCCAGCATTTT
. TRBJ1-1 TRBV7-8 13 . CASSLQGNTEAFF TGTGCCAGCAGCTTACAGGGAAACACTGAAGCTTTCTTT
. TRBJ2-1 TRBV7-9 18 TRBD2 CASSLPPRLAGAHNEQFF TGTGCCAGCAGCTTACCTCCCCGTCTAGCGGGAGCCCACAATGAGCAGTTCTTC
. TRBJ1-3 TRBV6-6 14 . CATLQSNSGNTIYF TGTGCCACCCTCCAGTCAAACTCTGGAAACACCATATATTTT
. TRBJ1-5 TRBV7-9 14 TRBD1 CASSQQGIYQPQHF TGTGCCAGCAGCCAACAGGGGATTTACCAGCCCCAGCATTTT
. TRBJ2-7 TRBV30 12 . CAWEGQLYEQYF TGTGCCTGGGAAGGACAGCTCTACGAGCAGTACTTC
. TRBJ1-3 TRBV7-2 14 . CASSPGGAGNTIYF TGTGCCAGCAGCCCCGGGGGAGCTGGAAACACCATATATTTT
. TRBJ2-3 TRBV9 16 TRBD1 CASSPQGASLADTQYF TGTGCCAGCAGCCCGCAGGGGGCAAGTTTGGCAGATACGCAGTATTTT
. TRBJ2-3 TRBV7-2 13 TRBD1 CASIPGGGDTQYF TGTGCCAGCATCCCAGGGGGCGGGGATACGCAGTATTTT
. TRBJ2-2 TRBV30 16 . CAWSVLGIANTGELFF TGTGCCTGGAGTGTACTAGGTATCGCGAACACCGGGGAGCTGTTTTTT
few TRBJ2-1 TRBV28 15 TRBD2 CASTPHGRAEGEQFF TGTGCCAGCACACCCCACGGGAGGGCCGAGGGTGAGCAGTTCTTC
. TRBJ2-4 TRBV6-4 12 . CASRGEGDIQYF TGTGCCAGCCGTGGGGAGGGGGACATTCAGTACTTC
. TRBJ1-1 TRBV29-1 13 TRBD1 CSADRGRLTEAFF TGCAGCGCGGACAGGGGGCGTTTAACTGAAGCTTTCTTT
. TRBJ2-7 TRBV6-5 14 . CASSTGTKSYEQYF TGTGCCAGCAGCACCGGGACAAAATCCTACGAGCAGTACTTC
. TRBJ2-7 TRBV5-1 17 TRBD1 CASSPGTGGSLVREQYF TGCGCCAGCAGCCCTGGGACAGGGGGCTCCCTCGTACGGGAGCAGTACTTC